This T cell receptor (beta chain) is from a study of Ad26.COV2.S vaccination and SARS-CoV-2 variants. Study-wide results and caveats: Greater spike-specific TCR breadth was seen in vaccine recipients than in placebo recipients. Spike-specific CD8+ and CD4+ T cell responses reportedly showed substantial breadth after vaccination.

The treatment: around 19 received Ad26.COV2.S at low or high dose, single or two shots; 5 received placebo; per-sample allocation not given. Vaccine and placebo recipients were sampled on day 63 after the first injection. Built on an Ad26 vector, the vaccine expressed Wuhan-strain SARS-CoV-2 spike. This table comes from immunoSEQ multiplex PCR, and its TCRdb copy is limited to in-frame clones, with some not included. The data contain 300,000 to 350,000 clones, around 89% of them singletons. A note on this clone: What it recognizes is unknown.

Germline-derived CDR1 and CDR2 are MGHRA and YSYEKL. V was pared by 0 bases and J by 0 bases, with 6 bases between. This CDR3 has 15 residues. This sequence was found in a person aged 18-60 years who received the Ad26.COV2.S COVID-19 vaccine or a placebo. The chain is built from TRBV4-1 and TRBJ2-1; D gene unclear. This specimen was peripheral blood, taken in a trial of Ad26.COV2.S vaccine versus placebo. In DNA, the CDR3 is TGCGCCAGCAGCCAAGAGCGGACCTCCTACAATGAGCAGTTCTTC. This translates into CASSQERTSYNEQFF.